The clone carrying this T cell receptor (beta chain) came up once. Antigen: not known. At the DNA level, this CDR3 is encoded by other sequences in the same sample as well. The data were taken from a study of shared clonotypes between healthy human individuals. Whole-study findings and limits: Larger estimated richness was generally recorded for naive subsets relative to memory subsets.

DNA at approximately 200 ng, 25,000 to 35,000 T cell genomes, went into sorted-subset replicate PCRs. Libraries were prepared by immunoSEQ multiplex PCR; TCRdb keeps only in-frame clonotypes and omits some of them. The sample contains about 2.3 million clones, approximately 93% of which appear only once. The germline CDR1 and CDR2 sequences are SGHTA and FQGNSA. Trimming left V 1 base short and J 10 bases short, with 8 bases between. The CDR3 runs 12 residues. The sample comprised naive CD4+ T cells from PBMCs. Subset described: CD45RA+ positively selected. The sequence came from a man between 18 and 29 years old in good health. Some clones in this sample may be carry-over from other donors' samples. The rearrangement links TRBV7-2 to TRBJ2-1; the D is unclear. The CDR3: CASSLVSREQFF. Written as DNA, the CDR3 is TGTGCCAGCAGCTTAGTCAGTAGGGAGCAGTTCTTC.